The clone carrying this T cell receptor beta chain was observed a few times. Its cognate antigen is unknown. The source of the sample is a study of cytomegalovirus exposure and HLA in healthy donors. Study details: An earlier analysis identified 110 million or so unique TCR beta sequences in approximately 190 million T cells.

The CDR3 runs to 15 residues. Germline CDR1 and CDR2: GTSNPN and SVGIG (reference sequence). V was shortened by 0 bases and J by 5 bases, with 17 bases between the two germline ends. Study-level points and caveats: Most of the TCR beta V segments (in an earlier analysis) were productive either about 87% or about 30% of the time. A highly shared variant cluster was judged a likely technical artifact.

Both 60 Vbeta primers and 13 Jbeta primers went into the PCR. The assay was immunoSEQ multiplex PCR, and TCRdb's table has in-frame clones only and misses some. The data hold approximately 290,000 clones, with over 70% observed a single time. This TCR was recovered from a girl under 10 years old in good health and CMV-seronegative. This chain links TRBV30 with TRBJ2-7, with D possibly matching TRBD2 (5 bases). Material: PBMCs. The CDR3 loop reads CAWSVEAVLPNEQYF. Here the CDR3 DNA reads TGTGCCTGGAGTGTGGAGGCAGTACTACCTAACGAGCAGTACTTC.